This TCR beta chain was identified during a study of blood T cell repertoires in COVID-19 (dated by TCRdb to 2020 to 2021). About the study as a whole: Samples covering the acute and convalescent phases of COVID-19 were provided by collaborators in the United States, Italy and Spain. The prospective study material was composed of cDNA or gDNA derived from T cells, B-cell-depleted T cells, or PBMCs. Deeply sampled blood TCRbeta repertoires from subjects exposed to, actively infected with, or recovered from COVID-19 were included in the dataset. A freely available public database, intended as a resource for researchers studying the immune response to SARS-CoV-2, is where the repertoires were released. Samples were obtained from the ongoing ImmuneRACE study (first 160 participants) and from 1,254 subjects provided by 6 global collaborators. Nearly every sample came with metadata listing a de-identified subject ID, COVID-19 status, age in years and sex. Where available, HLA class I and class II types were taken from metadata supplied by the sample provider and were not determined by assay-based typing. The research as a whole found: How much clinical and demographic metadata was included differed by source and by participant, and the metadata was provided uncurated.

Remarks on this clone: Its specific antigen is unknown. Base-call qualities are not available, and no considerably larger clone is one nucleotide away.

Samples from volunteer blood donors who had recovered from COVID-19 were contributed by a second Seattle source. Whole blood was collected in K2EDTA tubes by collaborating institutions according to the institutions' own protocols. Collaborator samples were shipped for TCRbeta analysis as frozen whole blood, isolated PBMCs, or DNA extracted from either sample type. The CDR3, cysteine through phenylalanine, is 14 amino acids long. Only the CDR3 DNA is retained, 42 bases long and in frame from the first base. CDR1 and CDR2 are read off the germline V gene as KGHSH and LQKENI. A distance of 11 bases separates the germline ends of V and J, which lose 1 base and 7 bases respectively. TCRbeta CDR3 regions were amplified from genomic DNA using the immunoSEQ Assay, a bias-controlled multiplex PCR. Regarding the original processing steps: The number of nucleated cells in each sample was estimated by amplification of reference gene primers within the assay. To quantify the absolute abundance of each unique TCRbeta CDR3 rearrangement, sequence reads were collapsed and filtered. For each sample, productive Simpson clonality was calculated as the square root of Simpson's diversity index across productive rearrangements. In TCRdb, the immuneACCESS table is reduced to in-frame sequences with V and J assigned. These tables do not hold every clone; where another copy was compared, an unresolved V gene accounts for under half, and the others remain unexplained. Clone size and the V and J calls come from that table; the DNA yielded D and trimming. The sample data list some 140,000 clones, and approximately 78% of these were observed just once. Jointly, the top ten make up 11% of the sample.

The chain couples TRBV18 to TRBJ1-5, with the D gene too uncertain to name. Sample: peripheral blood. The TCR originated in a man aged 60 to 69 who had recovered from COVID-19. The nucleotides read TGTGCCAGCTCACCACGTCCTGAGGAACAGCCCCAGCATTTT. Protein translation: CASSPRPEEQPQHF. Reference TRBV18 and TRBJ1-5 genes cover what lies past the CDR3, so the full variable domain is NAGVMQNPRHLVRRRGQEARLRCSPMKGHSHVYWYRQLPEEGLKFMVYLQKENIIDESGMPKERFSAEFPKEGPSILRIQQVVRGDSAAYFCASSPRPEEQPQHFGDGTRLSIL.